This TCR beta chain was captured in a study of cytomegalovirus exposure and HLA in healthy donors. At the level of the study: Samples from HLA-typed donors yielded about 80 million unique TCRs in an early data release.

Primers included in the PCR were 60 Vbeta and 13 Jbeta primers. This table comes from immunoSEQ multiplex PCR, and its TCRdb copy is limited to in-frame clones, with some not included. This sample carries 85,000 to 90,000 clones, 65% to 75% of them seen once, and the ten largest clones take around 2.3%. Note on this clone: Its antigen is unknown.

Study results and caveats: Whilst most TCR sequences proved rare, a subset of public TCRs occurred across many donors.

This CDR3 comprises 14 residues. J gave up 7 bases and V 6 bases, and 11 bases lay outside the gene matches. From germline, CDR1 is MRHNA and CDR2 SNTAGT. Material for sequencing was PBMCs. The clonotype was recovered from a man aged 25-45 years in good health and CMV-seronegative. The J gene is TRBJ1-2, the V gene TRBV6-4; 7 nucleotides agree with TRBD1. The CDR3 reads CASSRTGGRCGYTF. The DNA of the CDR3 is TGTGCCAGCAGCCGGACAGGAGGACGTTGTGGCTACACCTTC.